There are a few counts of the clone carrying this T cell receptor beta chain. Its antigen is unidentified. The sample comes from a study of T cell repertoires in cytomegalovirus infection. Study at large: HLA-C-restricted CMV epitopes, recently identified, and well-studied HLA-B-restricted ones were used by the study. Matching HLA type and CMV infection were both indicated by public TCR beta signatures. Broader study findings: CMV-specific TCR beta clonotypes restricted by HLA-C dominated the ex vivo response.

Germline V gene data show CDR1 as SGHTA and CDR2 as FQGTGA. The CDR3 is 16 amino acids. Trimming cost V 4 bases and J 4 bases; bases outside gene matches: 12. TCRdb fed the reads into MiXCR, producing one record per CDR3 protein. The data contain 90,000 to 110,000 distinct CDR3 sequences, about 30% of them singletons. The input for sequencing was CD8+ T cells from cultured PBMCs, taken from culture after CMV antigen stimulation. This clonotype originated in a human donor in good health (CMV status not recorded). Some clones in this sample may be carry-over from other donors' samples. V usage is TRBV7-3 and J usage is TRBJ1-1, with 7 nucleotides matching TRBD1. The CDR3 sequence is CASSWTGPPSRTEAFF. CDR3 DNA sequence: TGTGCCAGCAGCTGGACAGGCCCGCCTTCACGCACTGAAGCTTTCTTT.